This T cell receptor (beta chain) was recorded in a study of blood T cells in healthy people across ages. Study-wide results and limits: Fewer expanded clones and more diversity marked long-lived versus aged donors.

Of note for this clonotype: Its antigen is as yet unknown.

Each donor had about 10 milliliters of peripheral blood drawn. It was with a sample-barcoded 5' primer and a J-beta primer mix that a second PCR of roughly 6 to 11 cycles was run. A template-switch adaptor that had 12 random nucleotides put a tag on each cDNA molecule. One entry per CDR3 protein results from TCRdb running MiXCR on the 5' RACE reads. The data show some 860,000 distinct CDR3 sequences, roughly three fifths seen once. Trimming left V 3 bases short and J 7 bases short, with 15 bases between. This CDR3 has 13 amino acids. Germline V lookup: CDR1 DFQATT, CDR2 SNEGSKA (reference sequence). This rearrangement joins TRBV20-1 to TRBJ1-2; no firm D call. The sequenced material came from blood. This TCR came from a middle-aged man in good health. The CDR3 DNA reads TGCAGTGCTAGTACCGGCCCCCATCTTGGCTACACCTTC. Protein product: CSASTGPHLGYTF.